This T cell receptor beta chain was identified during a study of T cells after yellow fever vaccination. Across the whole study: Fractions containing few cells were prepared with SMART-Seq v4 Ultra Low Input. General observations from the study: Reappearance after the booster was seen for most primary-vaccination clones, at 96% CD4 and 70% to 90% CD8.

TCRdb reanalysed the 5' RACE reads using MiXCR and keeps one entry per CDR3 protein. The table records over 35,000 distinct CDR3 sequences, 5% to 7% of them present only once. This clonotype was found many times. Germline CDR1 is SGHTA and CDR2 is FQGNSA. CDR3 length: 13 amino acids. V lost 7 bases and J lost 8, with 17 bases in between. This material consisted of PBMCs, either bulk or a sorted T-cell subset (CD4+, CD8+, memory, or dextramer-sorted; not recorded which), taken 45 days after the yellow fever booster vaccination. The clonotype was recovered from a man aged 30 to 45 who received the YFV17D yellow fever vaccine. This chain uses TRBV7-2 with TRBJ2-5; D is perhaps TRBD2 (7 bases). Here the CDR3 DNA reads TGTGCCAGCACCGCGGGGGCGGGGTCTACCCAGTACTTC. Encoded protein: CASTAGAGSTQYF.